This T cell receptor (beta chain) originates from a study of Ad26.COV2.S vaccination and SARS-CoV-2 variants. Study-level information: Once or twice, 56 days apart, Ad26.COV2.S was delivered intramuscularly.

The sample's treatment: 15 to 20 received Ad26.COV2.S at low or high dose, single or two shots; about 5 received placebo; per-sample allocation not given. Sampling was done on day 63 after the first vaccine or placebo injection. Aged 18-55 years, donor was enrolled in Boston in 2020. An Ad26 vector that expressed Wuhan-strain SARS-CoV-2 spike constituted the vaccine. Some clones are missing from TCRdb's copy, which holds only in-frame ones; the method was immunoSEQ multiplex PCR. The table has some 390,000 clones, around nine tenths seen once. Trimming pared 3 bases from V and 15 bases from J, leaving 12 bases between. Germline V lookup: CDR1 MGHRA, CDR2 YSYEKL. The CDR3 is 11 amino acids.

The receptor was derived from a person aged 18-60 years who received the Ad26.COV2.S COVID-19 vaccine or a placebo. The sample consisted of peripheral blood, taken in a trial of Ad26.COV2.S vaccine versus placebo. J is TRBJ1-5 and V is TRBV4-1; D perhaps matches TRBD1 (6 bases). The CDR3 DNA reads TGCGCCAGCAGCCAGGGGGGGCCTCTGCATTTT. This codes for CASSQGGPLHF.